Following are 19 T cell receptor beta chains from one sample sequenced in a study of cytomegalovirus exposure and HLA in healthy donors. Primers included in the PCR were 60 Vbeta and 13 Jbeta primers. Libraries were prepared by immunoSEQ multiplex PCR; TCRdb keeps only in-frame clonotypes and omits some of them. Of some 170,000 clones listed, around 86% were seen once; the top ten hold around 4.1%. The sample consisted of PBMCs. Receptors originate from a man aged 50 to 59 in good health and CMV-seropositive.

The chain has TRBV29-1 and TRBJ2-5, with TRBD1 matching 11 bases. Germline V gives CDR1 SQVTM, CDR2 ANQGSEA. V was pared by 1 base and J by 5 bases, with 6 bases of the junction left unmatched. The CDR3 length is 15 residues. CDR3 residues: CSVEARTGGRETQYF. In DNA, the CDR3 is TGCAGCGTTGAAGCACGGACAGGGGGCCGGGAGACCCAGTACTTC. Full variable domain (outside the CDR3, taken from reference TRBV29-1 and TRBJ2-5): SAVISQKPSRDICQRGTSLTIQCQVDSQVTMMFWYRQQPGQSLTLIATANQGSEATYESGFVIDKFPISRPNLTFSTLTVSNMSPEDSSIYLCSVEARTGGRETQYFGPGTRLLVL.

This clone showed up just a few times. The chain couples TRBV7-9 to TRBJ2-1; a weak D match, TRBD1 (6 bases). Germline CDR1 reads SEHNR; CDR2 reads FQNEAQ (reference sequence). Between the trimmed V and J ends, which lost 5 bases and 8 bases, there was a span of 13 bases. This CDR3 comprises 13 residues. CDR3 nucleotides: TGTGCCAGCAGCCACCCCAGGGGATATGAGCAGTTCTTC. It codes for CASSHPRGYEQFF.

On this clone: This sample includes further DNA sequences coding for the same CDR3. The chain has TRBV19 and TRBJ1-5; maybe TRBD1 (6 bases). The CDR3 contains 14 residues. The germline V gene has CDR1 LNHDA and CDR2 SQIVND (reference sequence). V was trimmed by 2 bases and J by 3 bases, leaving 8 bases between them. This chain's CDR3 is CASSIRDTNQPQHF. The CDR3 region has the DNA TGTGCCAGTAGTATAAGGGACACCAATCAGCCCCAGCATTTT. Supplemented by reference TRBV19 and TRBJ1-5, the full variable domain reads DGGITQSPKYLFRKEGQNVTLSCEQNLNHDAMYWYRQDPGQGLRLIYYSQIVNDFQKGDIAEGYSVSREKKESFPLTVTSAQKNPTAFYLCASSIRDTNQPQHFGDGTRLSIL.

The chain is built from TRBV27 and TRBJ2-2, with TRBD2 identical over 10 bases. V lost 5 bases to trimming and J lost 3 bases; unmatched junction nucleotides: 9. The germline V gene has CDR1 MNHEY and CDR2 SMNVEV (reference sequence). The CDR3 contains 17 residues. CDR3 sequence: CASSIVAGGGYTGELFF. The CDR3 coding sequence is TGTGCCAGCAGTATCGTAGCGGGGGGTGGATACACCGGGGAGCTGTTTTTT.

The gene calls are TRBV6-6 and TRBJ2-7; TRBD1 aligns across 7 bases. CDR3 length: 12 residues. V lost 10 bases and J lost 5; bases outside the gene matches: 8. Germline CDR1 reads MNHNY; CDR2 reads SVGAGI (reference sequence). The CDR3 sequence is CATRGDRDEQYF. CDR3 nucleotides: TGTGCCACTCGAGGTGACAGGGACGAGCAGTACTTC.

Of note for this clone: Sequence at one end of the junction differs from germline and may be a read error. The chain combines TRBV14 with TRBJ2-5; D possibly corresponds to TRBD2 (5 bases). Gene TRBJ2-7 matches the end of the DNA better, so the J call may be wrong. Germline-derived CDR1 and CDR2 are SGHDN and FVKESK. This CDR3 region has 16 residues. CDR3 loop: CANSQWSRRTVYEQYF. The CDR3 nucleotides are TGTGCCAACAGCCAATGGAGTAGGAGGACGGTATACGAGCAGTACTTC.

The chain uses TRBV28 and TRBJ2-3; TRBD2 agrees at 7 bases. After removal of 5 bases from V and 1 base from J, the junction contained 6 bases not matched to a gene. The CDR3 length is 15 residues. Per germline, CDR1 MDHEN and CDR2 SYDVKM. As DNA, the CDR3 is TGTGCCAGCAGTACTCTAGCGGAGGGCACAGATACGCAGTATTTT. Its translation: CASSTLAEGTDTQYF.

This chain's CDR3 is CATSRSTGGGRRELFF. CDR3 in DNA: TGTGCCACCAGCAGATCGACAGGTGGGGGTAGACGGGAGCTGTTTTTT. This chain connects TRBV15 to TRBJ2-2; possibly TRBD1 for D (6 bases). CDR3 length: 16 residues. Germline assignment: CDR1 LNHNV and CDR2 YYDKDF (reference sequence). V was pared by 2 bases and J by 9 bases, with 19 bases between.

Points on this clone: Other DNA sequences in this specimen translate into the identical CDR3. This chain links TRBV18 with TRBJ1-1; no reliable D call. With 2 bases removed from V and 2 bases from J, the gap between germline ends came to 6 bases. This CDR3 has 13 amino acids. The V gene's germline CDR1 is KGHSH and CDR2 LQKENI. CDR3 loop: CASSPGRNTEAFF. For the CDR3, the DNA is TGTGCCAGCTCACCAGGGAGAAACACTGAAGCTTTCTTT.

The genes are TRBV7-3 and TRBJ2-1; 7 nucleotides match TRBD2. The CDR3 loop spans 15 amino acids. Germline V gives CDR1 SGHTA, CDR2 FQGTGA. The junction had 2 bases not matched to a gene; V was cut back by 1 base and J by 2 bases. CDR3 protein: CASSLSGGTYNEQFF. CDR3 DNA sequence: TGTGCCAGCAGCTTAAGCGGGGGTACCTACAATGAGCAGTTCTTC.

This chain uses TRBV7-8 with TRBJ2-7; D call uncertain. The CDR3 has 14 residues. V was cut by 3 bases and J by 0 bases, with 9 bases left in between. The V gene's germline CDR1 is SGHVS and CDR2 FQNEAQ. CDR3 in DNA: TGTGCCAGCAGCTTGACTGGGTTCTCCTACGAGCAGTACTTC. This translates into CASSLTGFSYEQYF.

The chain joins TRBV5-4 to TRBJ2-7, with D possibly TRBD1 on 5 matching bases. The CDR3 is 15 residues long. V was shortened by 5 bases and J by 2 bases, with 17 bases between the two germline ends. Germline assignment: CDR1 SGHNT and CDR2 YYREEE (reference sequence). The CDR3 bases are TGTGCCAGCAGACACAGGAGCCAAGACCCCTACGAGCAGTACTTC. It specifies CASRHRSQDPYEQYF.

The V call is TRBV18, the J call TRBJ2-1; 9 bases match TRBD2. Germline V lookup: CDR1 KGHSH, CDR2 LQKENI. The CDR3 extends over 17 amino acids. Trimming removed 0 bases from V and 0 bases from J; junction bases left unmatched: 3. CDR3 nucleotide sequence: TGTGCCAGCTCACCACCGCCTAGCGGGAACTCCTACAATGAGCAGTTCTTC. Amino acid sequence: CASSPPPSGNSYNEQFF. The whole variable domain, remainder taken from reference TRBV18 and TRBJ2-1, is NAGVMQNPRHLVRRRGQEARLRCSPMKGHSHVYWYRQLPEEGLKFMVYLQKENIIDESGMPKERFSAEFPKEGPSILRIQQVVRGDSAAYFCASSPPPSGNSYNEQFFGPGTRLTVL.

The genes are TRBV15 and TRBJ1-1; D perhaps matches TRBD1 (5 bases). The ends were cut back, 5 bases at V and 8 bases at J, with 21 bases in the middle. CDR1 LNHNV and CDR2 YYDKDF come from the germline V gene (reference sequence). The length of the CDR3 is 15 residues. The CDR3 loop reads CATSPRAGGDGEAFF. The DNA of the CDR3 is TGTGCCACCAGCCCTCGGGCCGGGGGTGACGGGGAAGCTTTCTTT.

The V call is TRBV30, the J call TRBJ2-5, with D uncertain. The V and J ends lost 3 bases and 5 bases respectively, with 16 bases between them. Germline V gene lookup returns CDR1 GTSNPN and CDR2 SVGIG (reference sequence). The CDR3 runs to 14 residues. DNA of the CDR3: TGTGCCTGGAGGTTGACAAACCCAGTGGAGACCCAGTACTTC. Encoded protein: CAWRLTNPVETQYF.

This rearrangement joins TRBV5-1 to TRBJ2-1; D remains unclear. With 1 base removed from V and 0 bases from J, the gap between germline ends came to 8 bases. Germline assignment: CDR1 SGHRS and CDR2 YFSETQ. This CDR3 contains 15 residues. CDR3 bases: TGCGCCAGCAGCTTGTCAGGTCTCTCCTACAATGAGCAGTTCTTC. Translating it yields CASSLSGLSYNEQFF.

The rearrangement links TRBV5-1 to TRBJ1-6, with a tentative D call TRBD1 (6 bases). The CDR3 runs 14 residues. V dropped 0 bases and J dropped 7 bases, with 8 bases sitting between them. Germline lookup yields CDR1 SGHRS and CDR2 YFSETQ. The CDR3 nucleotides read TGCGCCAGCAGCTTGGATACAGGGAATTCACCCCTCCACTTT. This codes for CASSLDTGNSPLHF.

The V gene is TRBV5-1, the J gene TRBJ1-2, with 8 bases fitting TRBD1. This CDR3 is built from 15 residues. J lost 1 base, V lost 4 bases, and 6 bases had no gene match. CDR1 and CDR2 from the germline V gene are SGHRS and YFSETQ. CDR3 amino acids: CASSGQGRGNYGYTF. The CDR3 DNA follows: TGCGCCAGCAGCGGACAGGGTAGGGGTAACTATGGCTACACCTTC.

The rearrangement uses TRBV9 and TRBJ2-7; the D gene is possibly TRBD1 (5 bases). There are 14 residues in the CDR3. CDR1 is SGDLS and CDR2 is YYNGEE in the germline V gene. Trimming pared 0 bases from V and 4 bases from J, leaving 11 bases between. The CDR3 loop reads CASSVGQGLYEQYF. CDR3 sequence (DNA): TGTGCCAGCAGCGTAGGGCAGGGATTATACGAGCAGTACTTC.